A selection of T cell receptor beta chains follows, all from one sample in a study of blood T cell repertoires in COVID-19. Sequencing used immunoSEQ multiplex PCR; TCRdb keeps in-frame clones, though not all of them. This table has about 140,000 clones, 65% to 80% appearing once. The specimen sequenced was peripheral blood. Source of these receptors: a man in his sixties with acute or convalescent COVID-19. Both conserved end residues are part of each CDR3. A D gene is named only where the DNA matches it firmly. Not all rows give a size; the values are once, few, many and, for expanded clones, a class.

D: TRBD1
length: 13
J: TRBJ2-7
size: .
V: TRBV5-3
DNA: TGTGCCACCCGGGACAGCCTAAACTACGAGCAGTACTTC
CDR3: CATRDSLNYEQYF

D: .
length: 17
J: TRBJ2-1
size: many
V: TRBV4-2
DNA: TGTGCCAGCAGCCAAGATGAACAGGGAGTCTCCTACAATGAGCAGTTCTTC
CDR3: CASSQDEQGVSYNEQFF

D: TRBD1
length: 13
J: TRBJ1-5
size: .
V: TRBV6-5
DNA: TGTGCCAGCCGAACAGGGGCCAATCAGCCCCAGCATTTT
CDR3: CASRTGANQPQHF

D: .
length: 12
J: TRBJ1-4
size: .
V: TRBV6-5
DNA: TGTGCCAGCAAAGCCCTTAATGAAAAACTGTTTTTT
CDR3: CASKALNEKLFF

D: .
length: 11
J: TRBJ2-7
size: .
V: TRBV28
DNA: TGTGCCAGCAGTCACAGCTACGAGCAGTACTTC
CDR3: CASSHSYEQYF

D: .
length: 16
J: TRBJ2-7
size: once
V: TRBV7-9
DNA: TGTGCCAGCAGCTTAAGTACAGGGAAAGGCTCCTACGAGCAGTATTTC
CDR3: CASSLSTGKGSYEQYF

D: .
length: 14
J: TRBJ1-4
size: .
V: TRBV4-3
DNA: TGCGCCAGCAGTTCGGACTCACAAAATGAAAAACTGTTTTTT
CDR3: CASSSDSQNEKLFF

D: TRBD1
length: 15
J: TRBJ2-2
size: .
V: TRBV18
DNA: TGTGCCAGCTCACCCTCGGGACAGGGGACCGGGGAGCTGTTTTTT
CDR3: CASSPSGQGTGELFF

D: .
length: 14
J: TRBJ2-3
size: .
V: TRBV28
DNA: TGTGCCAGCAGTTCCCCGGACACCACAGATACGCAGTATTTT
CDR3: CASSSPDTTDTQYF

D: .
length: 11
J: TRBJ2-1
size: .
V: TRBV11-3
DNA: TGTGCCAGCTCCCTCAGGGGAGAGCAGTTCTTC
CDR3: CASSLRGEQFF

D: .
length: 14
J: TRBJ2-1
size: .
V: TRBV15
DNA: TGTGCCACCAGCAGAACAGACAGGTACAATGAGCAGTTCTTC
CDR3: CATSRTDRYNEQFF

D: .
length: 15
J: TRBJ1-2
size: .
V: TRBV6-2/TRBV6-3
DNA: TGTGCCAGCAGTCACAGCGGGGACTTGGACTATGGCTACACCTTC
CDR3: CASSHSGDLDYGYTF

D: .
length: 15
J: TRBJ1-5
size: .
V: TRBV21-1
DNA: TGTGCCAGCAGCCCCGGGACAGGAGGAGGGGAGCCCCAGCATTTT
CDR3: CASSPGTGGGEPQHF

D: .
length: 11
J: TRBJ1-4
size: .
V: TRBV2
DNA: TGTGCCAGCAGTGCCGGTGAAAAACTGTTTTTT
CDR3: CASSAGEKLFF

D: TRBD2
length: 17
J: TRBJ2-1
size: .
V: TRBV19
DNA: TGTGCCAGTAGTATTCGGGGACTAGCGGGAGAGATGGATGAGCAGTTCTTC
CDR3: CASSIRGLAGEMDEQFF

D: .
length: 15
J: TRBJ1-1
size: once
V: TRBV28
DNA: TGTGCCAGCAAGAGGATTTATCTGCCAAACACTGAAGCTTTCTTT
CDR3: CASKRIYLPNTEAFF

D: TRBD1
length: 13
J: TRBJ2-7
size: .
V: TRBV28
DNA: TGTGCCAGCAACCCGACAGGGGCAAACGAGCAGTACTTC
CDR3: CASNPTGANEQYF

D: .
length: 16
J: TRBJ1-1
size: .
V: TRBV5-6
DNA: TGTGCCAGCAGTATAGACGACAGCCTCCTCAACACTGAAGCTTTCTTT
CDR3: CASSIDDSLLNTEAFF

D: TRBD1
length: 13
J: TRBJ1-5
size: .
V: TRBV2
DNA: TGTGCCAGCAGGGAACAGGGGGCCCTGCCCCAGCATTTT
CDR3: CASREQGALPQHF

D: .
length: 17
J: TRBJ1-5
size: .
V: TRBV6-1
DNA: TGTGCCAGCAGTGAAATGGGCCATGGATTCATCAATCAGCCCCAGCATTTT
CDR3: CASSEMGHGFINQPQHF

D: TRBD2
length: 16
J: TRBJ2-1
size: .
V: TRBV2
DNA: TGTGCCAGCAGTGTACTAGCGGGAGGCCTCTACAATGAGCAGTTCTTC
CDR3: CASSVLAGGLYNEQFF

D: TRBD2
length: 14
J: TRBJ2-1
size: .
V: TRBV18
DNA: TGTGCCAGCTCGCCCCAGCGGGATATCGATGAGCAGTTCTTC
CDR3: CASSPQRDIDEQFF

D: TRBD2
length: 13
J: TRBJ2-7
size: .
V: TRBV28
DNA: TGTGCCAGCATGCGGGAGTCCCCCTACGAGCAGTACTTC
CDR3: CASMRESPYEQYF

D: .
length: 15
J: TRBJ1-5
size: .
V: TRBV9
DNA: TGTGCCAGCAGCGTAGGGGAAGGACTGAATCAGCCCCAGCATTTT
CDR3: CASSVGEGLNQPQHF

D: TRBD1
length: 14
J: TRBJ2-1
size: few
V: TRBV7-3
DNA: TGTGCCAGCAGCTCCGGGACAGGGGCCAATGAGCAGTTCTTC
CDR3: CASSSGTGANEQFF

D: .
length: 15
J: TRBJ2-7
size: once
V: TRBV28
DNA: TGTGCCAGCAGTTTGAGGCTGGGGACATCCTACGAGCAGTACTTC
CDR3: CASSLRLGTSYEQYF

D: .
length: 14
J: TRBJ1-5
size: .
V: TRBV6-5
DNA: TGTGCCAGCAGACCCACAGGGAACAATCAGCCCCAGCATTTT
CDR3: CASRPTGNNQPQHF

D: .
length: 14
J: TRBJ2-6
size: .
V: TRBV19
DNA: TGTGCCAGTAGTCCCAGCGCTGGGGCCAACGTCCTGACTTTC
CDR3: CASSPSAGANVLTF

D: .
length: 13
J: TRBJ1-2
size: .
V: TRBV4-3
DNA: TGCGCCAGCAGCCAAGAGGGCCTCTATGGCTACACCTTC
CDR3: CASSQEGLYGYTF

D: TRBD1
length: 18
J: TRBJ1-1
size: once
V: TRBV4-1
DNA: TGCGCCAGCAGCCGGGCCGCCGGGACAGGGGGCACGAACACTGAAGCTTTCTTT
CDR3: CASSRAAGTGGTNTEAFF

D: .
length: 14
J: TRBJ1-1
size: .
V: TRBV19
DNA: TGTGCCAGTAGCGACCCCGGCAGGGCAGGTGAAGCTTTCTTT
CDR3: CASSDPGRAGEAFF

D: .
length: 11
J: TRBJ2-1
size: .
V: TRBV20-1
DNA: TGCAGTGCTAGCACAGCCAATGAGCAGTTCTTC
CDR3: CSASTANEQFF

D: TRBD1
length: 13
J: TRBJ2-2
size: .
V: TRBV3-1/TRBV3-2
DNA: TGTGCCAGCAGCCAGGGGACAGGGTTTGCCCTGTTTTTT
CDR3: CASSQGTGFALFF

D: .
length: 13
J: TRBJ1-1
size: .
V: TRBV6-5
DNA: TGTGCCTGCCGTCGGGGAACGGGCACTGAAGCTTTCTTT
CDR3: CACRRGTGTEAFF

D: .
length: 14
J: TRBJ2-7
size: few
V: TRBV7-9
DNA: TGTGCCAGCCTTCCCCAAGGGGCGATGCACGAGCAGTACTTC
CDR3: CASLPQGAMHEQYF

D: .
length: 12
J: TRBJ2-5
size: .
V: TRBV7-9
DNA: TGTGCCAGCAGCTTTCAACGGGAGACCCAGTACTTC
CDR3: CASSFQRETQYF

D: TRBD1
length: 15
J: TRBJ2-7
size: .
V: TRBV6-5
DNA: TGTGCCAGCAGTCAGACCGGGACAGGGGTAAACGAGCAGTACTTC
CDR3: CASSQTGTGVNEQYF

D: .
length: 14
J: TRBJ2-7
size: .
V: TRBV7-9
DNA: TGTGCCAGCAGCTTAAACCGAGACAGGTACGAGCAGTACTTC
CDR3: CASSLNRDRYEQYF

D: .
length: 15
J: TRBJ1-5
size: .
V: TRBV6-1
DNA: TGTGCCAGCAGTGAAGACGGACTTAGCAATCAGCCCCAGCATTTT
CDR3: CASSEDGLSNQPQHF

D: .
length: 19
J: TRBJ1-3
size: .
V: TRBV4-1
DNA: TGCGCCAGCAGCCAAGGCTCCGACAGGCTCATTCCCTCTGGAAACACCATATATTTT
CDR3: CASSQGSDRLIPSGNTIYF

D: TRBD1
length: 16
J: TRBJ1-3
size: .
V: TRBV28
DNA: TGTGCCAGCAGCATCCTCGGGACAGGGGATGGAAACACCATATATTTT
CDR3: CASSILGTGDGNTIYF